This T cell receptor (beta chain) appears in the sequencing data of a study of T cell repertoires in cytomegalovirus infection. Study-wide findings and caveats: HLA-C-restricted CMV-specific TCR beta clonotypes were dominant in the ex vivo response. Cumulative frequency of public TCR beta families picked out carriers of CMV plus the relevant HLA.

Germline V gene sequence: CDR1 SEHNR, CDR2 FQNEAQ (reference sequence). Trimming took 4 bases from V and 5 from J, leaving 15 bases between them. The CDR3 totals 14 residues. TCRdb re-called the reads with MiXCR, one entry per CDR3 protein. The table lists about 180,000 distinct CDR3 sequences, roughly an eighth of them singletons. This clonotype was seen at least ten times. Its antigen is not identified. The TCR originated in a human donor in good health (CMV status not recorded). Some clones in this sample may be carry-over from other donors' samples. The chain uses TRBV7-9 and TRBJ2-7; D is perhaps TRBD2 (6 bases). The sequencing sample was made of PBMCs. CDR3 nucleotide sequence: TGTGCCAGCAGCTCGGAGCTAGCGACGAACGAGCAGTACTTC. It yields the protein CASSSELATNEQYF.